This T cell receptor beta chain comes out of a study of T cells expressing NK-cell markers. At the level of the study: According to the study, TCR beta repertoires originated from sorted CD3+CD56+NKG2C+, CD3+CD56+NKG2C- and CD3+CD56-NKG2C+ T cells.

TCRdb reprocessed the 5' RACE reads and keeps a single row for each CDR3 protein, giving no DNA. Its listing shows roughly 150,000 distinct CDR3 sequences. CDR1 is SGHVT and CDR2 is SQSDAQ in the germline V gene. The CDR3 extends over 18 amino acids. The chain carries TRBV7-4 and TRBJ2-1; TCRdb reports TRBD1, a call that lacks DNA to check it against. The TCR originated in a woman between 18 and 70 years old in good health. The sequenced sample was blood T cells: a sorted CD56 or NKG2C T cell subset, CD4+ or CD8+ T cells, or bulk PBMC T cells (not recorded which). The CDR3 protein is CASSLALLAGTGEYEQFF.